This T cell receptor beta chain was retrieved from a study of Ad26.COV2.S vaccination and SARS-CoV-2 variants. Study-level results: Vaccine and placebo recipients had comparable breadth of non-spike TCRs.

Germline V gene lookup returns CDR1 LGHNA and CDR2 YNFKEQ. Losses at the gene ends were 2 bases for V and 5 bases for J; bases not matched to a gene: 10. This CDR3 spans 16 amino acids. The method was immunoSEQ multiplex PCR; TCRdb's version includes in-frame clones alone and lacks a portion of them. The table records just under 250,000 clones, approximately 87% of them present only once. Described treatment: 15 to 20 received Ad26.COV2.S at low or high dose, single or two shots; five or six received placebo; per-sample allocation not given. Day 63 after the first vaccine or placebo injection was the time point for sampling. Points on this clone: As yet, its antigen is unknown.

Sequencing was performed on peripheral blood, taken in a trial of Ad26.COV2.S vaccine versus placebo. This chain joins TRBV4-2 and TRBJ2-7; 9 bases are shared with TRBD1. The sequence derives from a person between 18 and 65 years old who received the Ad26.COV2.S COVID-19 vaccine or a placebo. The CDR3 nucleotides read TGTGCCAGCAGCCAACCGGGGGACAGGGCTAACGACGAGCAGTACTTC. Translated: CASSQPGDRANDEQYF.